One sample yielded the 8 T cell receptor beta chains listed below, sequenced in a study of shared clonotypes between healthy human individuals. The data were produced by immunoSEQ multiplex PCR, yet TCRdb's version contains in-frame clones alone and is incomplete. The data contain 2 million to 2.5 million clones, approximately 94% of them singletons. Sequenced: naive CD4+ T cells from PBMCs. The subset denotes: CD45RA+ positively selected. The receptors were gathered from a man between 18 and 29 years old in good health. Some clones in this sample may be carry-over from other donors' samples.

CDR3 bases: TGCAGCGCTCGACAGGGGGGGACAGATACGCAGTATTTT. Protein sequence: CSARQGGTDTQYF. The chain has TRBV29-1 and TRBJ2-3, with 9 bases that match TRBD1. The CDR3 is made up of 13 amino acids. The germline V gene has CDR1 SQVTM and CDR2 ANQGSEA. The V and J ends lost 7 bases and 3 bases, in that order; junction bases with no gene match: 5.

V gene TRBV21-1 combines with J gene TRBJ1-2; the table's D call TRBD1 went unverified against the DNA. TRBV21-1 is described as a pseudogene. This CDR3 has 12 amino acids. The CDR3: CASSNPDDGYTF. DNA of the CDR3: TGTGCCAGCAGCAACCCAGATGATGGCTACACCTTC.

V gene TRBV6-7 combines with J gene TRBJ2-5; possibly TRBD2 for D (5 bases). Being an ORF, TRBV6-7 has a function that is uncertain. The CDR3 is 15 amino acids. Trimming took off 2 bases at V and 4 bases at J, with 14 bases between the two ends. CDR3 DNA sequence: TGTGCCAGCAGTTACCCCAGCGGTCCGAGAGAGACCCAGTACTTC. Residues: CASSYPSGPRETQYF.

This chain connects TRBV4-1 to TRBJ2-5; D ambiguous. Trimming left V 1 base short and J 5 bases short, with 8 bases between. Germline V gives CDR1 MGHRA, CDR2 YSYEKL. The CDR3 loop spans 13 amino acids. This CDR3 is CASSQGGRETQYF. The CDR3 nucleotides are TGCGCCAGCAGCCAAGGGGGTCGGGAGACCCAGTACTTC.

The chain is built from TRBV2 and TRBJ2-3; 10 bases align to TRBD1. The length of the CDR3 is 16 residues. J was trimmed by 4 bases and V by 5 bases; bases with no gene match: 9. Looked up from germline, CDR1 is SNHLY and CDR2 is FYNNEI. The CDR3 region has the DNA TGTGCCAGCAGTCGTAGGACAGGGGGTCCCGCAGATACGCAGTATTTT. It codes for CASSRRTGGPADTQYF.

The genes are TRBV5-4 and TRBJ2-7; TRBD2 aligns across 14 bases. Germline V lookup: CDR1 SGHNT, CDR2 YYREEE (reference sequence). J lost 6 bases, V lost 4 bases, and 12 bases had no gene match. The CDR3 has 17 residues. CDR3 residues: CASSPWTSGRRVLEQYF. CDR3 coding DNA: TGTGCCAGCAGCCCGTGGACTAGCGGGAGGAGGGTCCTCGAGCAGTACTTC.

This chain links TRBV28 with TRBJ1-4; the D is unclear. The V and J ends lost 4 bases and 10 bases respectively, with 19 bases between them. Germline CDR1 MDHEN, CDR2 SYDVKM. This CDR3 comprises 15 residues. CDR3: CASSSPGVSGRKLFF. The DNA for the CDR3 is TGTGCCAGCAGTTCCCCCGGGGTGTCGGGCCGAAAACTGTTTTTT.

Regarding this clone: This CDR3 is also generated by other DNA sequences in the sample. The chain carries TRBV6-5 and TRBJ1-2; D uncertain. V dropped 2 bases and J dropped 4 bases, with 5 bases sitting between them. The germline V gene has CDR1 MNHEY and CDR2 SVGAGI. CDR3 size: 12 residues. The CDR3 bases are TGTGCCAGCAGTTACAAAGGCTATGGCTACACCTTC. Protein: CASSYKGYGYTF.